One TCR beta chain is described in this entry. The data stem from a study of CD8 T cell repertoires and HIV-1 epitope variants. Germline V gene sequence: CDR1 LNHDA, CDR2 SQIVND (reference sequence). The CDR3 is made up of 15 amino acids. V was clipped by 1 base and J by 3 bases, with 10 bases between them. Repertoires were generated with immunoSEQ multiplex PCR, while TCRdb's copy carries only in-frame clones and drops some. The data hold about 90,000 clones, with 60% to 80% observed a single time. The sequencing input was uncultured baseline CD8+ T cells from peripheral blood mononuclear cells (PBMCs). This receptor was obtained from a male donor with HIV. The chain combines TRBV19 with TRBJ2-1; unclear D gene. CDR3: CASSIVGNYYNEQFF. As DNA, the CDR3 is TGTGCCAGTAGTATAGTAGGGAACTACTACAATGAGCAGTTCTTC.